This record concerns one TCR beta chain sequence. This CDR3 comprises 16 residues. Trimming took off 4 bases at V and 6 bases at J, with 21 bases between the two ends. Germline CDR1 reads SGHDT; CDR2 reads YYEEEE. The data were obtained in a study of blood T cell repertoires in COVID-19. TCRdb's copy holds only in-frame clones and misses some; the assay was immunoSEQ multiplex PCR. The data contain 250,000 to 350,000 clones, roughly 90% of them seen just once; the ten biggest clones take up about 3%. The chain uses TRBV5-6 and TRBJ2-3, with D perhaps TRBD2 (6 bases). The sample consisted of PBMCs or T cells enriched from blood (not recorded which). The sequence was obtained from a woman aged 50 to 65 who had recovered from COVID-19. The CDR3 DNA reads TGTGCCAGCAGCCCGTCGGCGGGGAAATTAAGCGATACGCAGTATTTT. Its protein is CASSPSAGKLSDTQYF.